These 8 T cell receptor beta chains were sequenced from one sample in a study of T cell responses to AZD1222 COVID-19 vaccine. Measured with immunoSEQ multiplex PCR; TCRdb has only the in-frame clones, and not every one. The sample holds 40,000 to 60,000 clones, just over 85% seen once. The input for sequencing was peripheral blood, taken 28 days after the second AZD1222 dose. The receptor set was obtained from an adult who received the AZD1222 COVID-19 vaccine.

This rearrangement joins TRBV19 to TRBJ1-5; 8 nucleotides match TRBD1. The junction had 2 bases not matched to a gene; V was cut back by 6 bases and J by 1 base. This CDR3 contains 14 residues. The V gene's germline CDR1 is LNHDA and CDR2 SQIVND (reference sequence). CDR3 bases: TGTGCCAGTAGCCGGACAGGGAGCAATCAGCCCCAGCATTTT. Translating gives CASSRTGSNQPQHF.

This clone was detected only once. The V and J genes are TRBV19 and TRBJ2-7; D not resolved. The germline gives CDR1 LNHDA, CDR2 SQIVND (reference sequence). This CDR3 comprises 13 residues. Trimming pared 5 bases from V and 2 bases from J, leaving 10 bases between. The DNA of the CDR3 is TGTGCCAGTAGTTCGGGTGGAGCCTACGAGCAGTACTTC. Protein sequence: CASSSGGAYEQYF.

This clone was counted a few times. V and J are TRBV6-6 and TRBJ2-5, with D hard to call. The V end was cut by 7 bases, the J end by 4 bases, with 22 bases between. Germline V gene sequence: CDR1 MNHNY, CDR2 SVGAGI (reference sequence). The CDR3 contains 16 residues. The CDR3 DNA follows: TGTGCCAGCACTCGATCAGGACGGCGCATGTCAGAGACCCAGTACTTC. Protein product: CASTRSGRRMSETQYF.

The chain joins TRBV6-5 to TRBJ1-2; D remains unclear. The CDR3 loop spans 14 amino acids. The germline gives CDR1 MNHEY, CDR2 SVGAGI. V lost 6 bases, J lost 4 bases, and 15 bases lay in between. Written as DNA, the CDR3 is TGTGCCAGCAGCACCGAACAGTATCCCTATGGCTACACCTTC. Encoded protein: CASSTEQYPYGYTF.

V and J are TRBV13 and TRBJ2-7, with no clear D. This CDR3 has 14 amino acids. The germline V and J ends were trimmed by 2 bases and 5 bases, with 13 bases remaining between them. The germline V gene encodes CDR1 PRHDT and CDR2 FYEKMQ (reference sequence). The CDR3 protein is CASSLSQLLHEQYF. The CDR3 DNA is TGTGCCAGCAGCTTAAGCCAGCTTCTCCACGAGCAGTACTTC.

This clone turned up a few times. The chain carries TRBV15 and TRBJ1-1, with a possible D match to TRBD1 (5 bases). The CDR3 runs to 16 residues. Per germline, CDR1 LNHNV and CDR2 YYDKDF (reference sequence). Trimming took off 0 bases at V and 1 base at J, with 12 bases between the two ends. CDR3 sequence (DNA): TGTGCCACCAGCAGAGATTTCAGGGATAAGAACACTGAAGCTTTCTTT. It translates to CATSRDFRDKNTEAFF.

In its sample, this clone was seen once. The chain recombines TRBV28 with TRBJ2-1, with a tentative D call TRBD2 (7 bases). Between the trimmed V and J ends, which lost 4 bases and 1 base, there was a span of 14 bases. Germline V CDR1 and CDR2: MDHEN, SYDVKM. The length of the CDR3 is 16 residues. The CDR3 loop reads CASSWWGRGSYNEQFF. DNA for the CDR3: TGTGCCAGCAGTTGGTGGGGGCGGGGGTCCTACAATGAGCAGTTCTTC. Full variable domain (outside the CDR3, taken from reference TRBV28 and TRBJ2-1): DVKVTQSSRYLVKRTGEKVFLECVQDMDHENMFWYRQDPGLGLRLIYFSYDVKMKEKGDIPEGYSVSREKKERFSLILESASTNQTSMYLCASSWWGRGSYNEQFFGPGTRLTVL.

The rearrangement joins TRBV7-8 to TRBJ1-5, with 7 nucleotides matching TRBD1. CDR3 length: 15 amino acids. From germline, CDR1 is SGHVS and CDR2 FQNEAQ. The junction had 9 bases not matched to a gene; V was cut back by 5 bases and J by 5 bases. The CDR3 spells CASSPGAGGDQPQHF. CDR3 nucleotide sequence: TGTGCCAGCAGCCCCGGGGCAGGGGGGGATCAGCCCCAGCATTTT.